This T cell receptor beta chain stems from a study of shared clonotypes between healthy human individuals. Study summary: The study drew on a couple of women and a few men aged 18 to 49 as donors. Plates per donor: three CD4 naive, three CD4 memory, two CD8 naive, one CD8 memory.

Points from the study as a whole: Clonotypes shared by all four donors outscored non-shared clonotypes in generation probability.

Notes on this clone: Antigen: not known.

It was across several immunoSEQ plates that each subset's genomic DNA was evenly split. Repertoires were generated with immunoSEQ multiplex PCR, while TCRdb's copy carries only in-frame clones and drops some. The table records roughly 2.2 million clones, approximately 95% of them present only once. Germline V gene data show CDR1 as SGDLS and CDR2 as YYNGEE. V lost 0 bases and J 4 bases, leaving 13 bases between the germline ends. This CDR3 has 15 amino acids. The origin of this receptor is a man younger than 35 in good health. Some clones in this sample may be carry-over from other donors' samples. V usage is TRBV9 and J usage is TRBJ2-5, with D unclear. Sequencing input: naive CD4+ T cells from PBMCs. Subset: CD45RA+ positively selected. CDR3 bases: TGTGCCAGCAGCGTAGGCGAAGGATCCGCAGAGACCCAGTACTTC. As protein: CASSVGEGSAETQYF.